This T cell receptor (beta chain) was captured by sequencing in a study of CD8 T cells in Susac syndrome. The overall study: At the time their blood was drawn, patients with Susac syndrome were either therapy-naive, on corticosteroids (with some of them also receiving intravenous immunoglobulin), or on intravenous immunoglobulin alone.

With 0 bases clipped from V and 0 bases from J, the junction kept 3 bases outside the gene matches. The CDR3 sequence is 15 residues long. CDR1 and CDR2 from the germline V gene are GTSNPN and SVGIG (reference sequence). RNA was extracted with the RNeasy kit, and a quantity of roughly 0.5 to 1 ug was reverse transcribed using random hexamers. Amplification of the TCR beta CDR3 was carried out by immunoSEQ multiplex PCR, which spanned a total of 54 Vbeta and 13 Jbeta segments. TCRdb fed the immunoSEQ multiplex PCR reads into MiXCR, producing one record per CDR3 protein. The sample comprises roughly 250,000 distinct CDR3 sequences, almost 97% of which are singletons, and 0.095% to 0.12% rests with the top ten.

The rearrangement links TRBV30 to TRBJ2-3, with TRBD2 matching over 7 bases. The sample taken for sequencing was CD4+ T cells from PBMCs. The TCR was taken from a human donor with Susac syndrome. The CDR3 region is CAWSVELASTDTQYF. The CDR3 DNA reads TGTGCCTGGAGTGTAGAACTAGCGAGCACAGATACGCAGTATTTT.